One and the same sample provided the 21 T cell receptor beta chains below, sequenced in a study of tumor-infiltrating lymphocytes in oesophageal squamous cell carcinoma. TCRdb re-called the PCR reads with MiXCR, one entry per CDR3 protein. The sample consists of approximately 20,000 distinct CDR3 sequences, under 45% of them appearing once. The sample was esophageal tumor tissue. The receptors come from a male donor with esophageal squamous cell carcinoma.

J is TRBJ2-1 and V is TRBV6-1, with D perhaps TRBD1 or TRBD2 (5 bases each). The V gene lost 5 bases and the J gene lost 5 bases, with 16 bases spanning the gap. From germline, CDR1 is MNHNS and CDR2 SASEGT. This CDR3 is built from 15 residues. CDR3 sequence: CASSRGPFSDNEQFF. The DNA of the CDR3 is TGTGCCAGCAGTAGGGGACCTTTCTCGGACAATGAGCAGTTCTTC.

The chain employs TRBV24-1 and TRBJ2-5; 8 bases map to TRBD1. The germline V gene encodes CDR1 KGHDR and CDR2 SFDVKD. V lost 5 bases to trimming and J lost 11 bases; unmatched junction nucleotides: 15. There are 15 residues in the CDR3. Here the CDR3 reads CATSVGGQARNEQYF. In nucleotides, the CDR3 is TGTGCCACCAGTGTGGGGGGACAGGCCCGCAATGAGCAGTACTTC.

On this clonotype: A read error is possible here, since a much larger clone lies one base away. The rearrangement joins TRBV6-2 or TRBV6-3 to TRBJ2-1; TRBD2 might be the D (6 bases). CDR1 and CDR2 from the germline V gene are MNHEY and SVGEGT. V was clipped by 5 bases and J by 10 bases, with 24 bases between them. This CDR3 comprises 16 residues. CDR3 coding DNA: TGTGCCAGCAGTCAAGCCCTCTTGGACTATAGTTACGAGCAGTTCTTC. It translates to CASSQALLDYSYEQFF.

This rearrangement joins TRBV7-2 to TRBJ2-3; D not certain. Gene TRBJ2-5 matches the end of the DNA better, so the J call may be wrong. The CDR3 covers 15 residues. Germline V gene lookup returns CDR1 SGHTA and CDR2 FQGNSA. The CDR3 reads CASSLGLTLTLAQYF. The CDR3 DNA reads as TGTGCCAGCAGCTTAGGGTTGACCCTAACCTTGGCCCAGTACTTC.

V gene TRBV5-1 combines with J gene TRBJ1-3, with D possibly matching TRBD1 (5 bases). Germline CDR1 is SGHRS and CDR2 is YFSETQ. Trimming cost V 0 bases and J 3 bases, with 10 bases left between them. This CDR3 contains 15 residues. CDR3 loop: CASSLEVGGGNTIYF. The CDR3 bases are TGCGCCAGCAGCTTGGAAGTGGGGGGTGGAAACACCATATATTTT.

This chain joins TRBV7-2 and TRBJ1-3, with a weak D call TRBD1 (6 bases). From germline, CDR1 is SGHTA and CDR2 FQGNSA. V lost 5 bases and J 4 bases, leaving 9 bases between the germline ends. This CDR3 has 13 residues. CDR3 residues: CASSPQGGNTIYF. The CDR3, as DNA: TGTGCCAGCAGCCCACAGGGAGGAAACACCATATATTTT.

This clonotype was found many times. The rearrangement joins TRBV6-1 to TRBJ2-7, with unresolved D. Germline V CDR1 and CDR2: MNHNS, SASEGT. This CDR3 comprises 16 residues. Trimming left V 1 base short and J 0 bases short, with 13 bases between. This chain's CDR3 is CASSEVRAWSSYEQYF. The CDR3 nucleotides read TGTGCCAGCAGTGAAGTCCGTGCCTGGAGCTCCTACGAGCAGTACTTC.

A few counts support this clonotype. The chain employs TRBV7-3 and TRBJ2-5, with TRBD1 identical over 7 bases. Germline lookup yields CDR1 SGHTA and CDR2 FQGTGA. After removal of 5 bases from V and 5 bases from J, the junction contained 5 bases not matched to a gene. The CDR3 length is 13 residues. The CDR3 region is CASSRGQLETQYF. The CDR3 region has the DNA TGTGCCAGCAGCCGGGGACAGTTGGAGACCCAGTACTTC.

By sample fraction, this clonotype is medium-sized. This chain links TRBV7-8 with TRBJ1-1, with TRBD1 as a possible D gene (6 bases). Between the trimmed V and J ends, which lost 0 bases and 4 bases, there was a span of 18 bases. The germline V gene encodes CDR1 SGHVS and CDR2 FQNEAQ. The CDR3 length is 17 residues. CDR3 sequence: CASSLALGGGQGTEAFF. CDR3 sequence (DNA): TGTGCCAGCAGCTTAGCGCTGGGGGGCGGGCAGGGCACTGAAGCTTTCTTT.

As to this clonotype: The conserved phenylalanine or tryptophan is not found at the CDR3 terminus, so this likely reflects a read error. This chain uses TRBV27 with TRBJ2-5; weak D call: TRBD1 (6 bases). TRBJ2-1 explains the end of the DNA better; the J call may be wrong. This CDR3 has 13 amino acids. In germline, CDR1 is MNHEY, CDR2 SMNVEV (reference sequence). In DNA, the CDR3 is TGTGCCAGCAGTTCGACAGGAGGCTACGAGCAGTTCATC. Its translation is CASSSTGGYEQFI.

This clonotype was seen once. This chain joins TRBV12-3 or TRBV12-4 and TRBJ2-5; the match to TRBD2 covers 11 bases. The DNA end lines up better with TRBJ2-7; the J call may be wrong. This CDR3 region has 14 residues. CDR3 loop: CASSSSGRSYEQYF. CDR3 bases: TGTGCCAGCAGTTCTAGCGGGAGGTCGTACGAGCAGTACTTC.

V is TRBV18 and J is TRBJ2-1, with 8 bases identical to TRBD2. This CDR3 contains 16 residues. The germline CDR1 and CDR2 sequences are KGHSH and LQKENI. V gave up 1 base and J gave up 10 bases; unmatched junction bases: 12. In DNA, the CDR3 is TGTGCCAGCTCACCACTAGCGGGACGGTTATTAAGCGAGCAGTTCTTC. The encoded protein is CASSPLAGRLLSEQFF.

The rearrangement joins TRBV18 to TRBJ1-1; TRBD1 aligns across 7 bases. Per germline, CDR1 KGHSH and CDR2 LQKENI. J was trimmed by 1 base and V by 5 bases; bases with no gene match: 7. The CDR3 is made up of 15 amino acids. The CDR3 reads CASSTTGTENTEAFF. The CDR3 nucleotides read TGTGCCAGCTCAACGACAGGGACGGAGAACACTGAAGCTTTCTTT.

Comment on this clonotype: Here the CDR3 omits its conserved ending phenylalanine or tryptophan, so a read error is the likely source. The DNA is left out, because the CDR3 cannot be placed on it with certainty; the CDR3 is given as TCRdb lists it. The J gene is TRBJ2-7, the V gene TRBV7-2; the DNA was not used to check the table's D call, TRBD2. The CDR3 is made up of 16 amino acids, end residues included. Germline V gene lookup returns CDR1 SGHTA and CDR2 FQGNSA. The CDR3 region is CASSFLAGSREQYFGS.

By share of the sample, this clonotype is medium-sized. The rearrangement uses TRBV7-2 and TRBJ2-6; 8 nucleotides agree with TRBD2. The CDR3 extends over 17 amino acids. The V gene's germline CDR1 is SGHTA and CDR2 FQGNSA. The J segment lost 1 base and the V segment lost 5 bases, leaving 7 bases of the junction unmatched. The CDR3 DNA reads as TGTGCCAGCAGCCCCGGGACTAGAGCATCTGGGGCCAACGTCCTGACTTTC. Its protein is CASSPGTRASGANVLTF.

The genes are TRBV6-1 and TRBJ2-3, with D perhaps being TRBD1 or TRBD2 (6 bases each). Germline CDR1 reads MNHNS; CDR2 reads SASEGT. This CDR3 spans 15 amino acids. The V and J ends lost 3 bases and 0 bases respectively, with 10 bases between them. The CDR3 here is CASSEGAGSTDTQYF. Here the CDR3 DNA reads TGTGCCAGCAGTGAGGGGGCGGGGAGCACAGATACGCAGTATTTT.

In its sample, this clonotype was seen a few times. The DNA is omitted, as the CDR3 cannot be located on it reliably, and the CDR3 follows TCRdb's listing. The chain employs TRBV6-6 and TRBJ2-6; TRBD2 was called by the table and not checked on the DNA. CDR1 MNHNY and CDR2 SVGAGI come from the germline V gene (reference sequence). Including both end residues, the CDR3 is 17 amino acids long. The CDR3 sequence is CASSVPFSTGGWLHLRF.

A remark on this clonotype: The final CDR3 position lacks the conserved phenylalanine or tryptophan, pointing to a likely read error. The DNA is omitted, as the CDR3 cannot be located on it reliably, and the CDR3 follows TCRdb's listing. V is TRBV10-2 and J is TRBJ2-7; the table's D call, TRBD1, has no DNA check behind it. The germline V gene has CDR1 WSHSY and CDR2 SAAADI. Termini included, the CDR3 measures 18 amino acids. The CDR3 loop reads CASSTATGQGAYGYNFGS.

The gene calls are TRBV5-3 and TRBJ2-7, with 9 nucleotides matching TRBD1. TRBV5-3 is treated as an ORF (open reading frame) with a function not yet certain. There are 15 residues in the CDR3. V trimming: 8 bases; J trimming: 7 bases; junction bases outside the gene matches: 16. As DNA, the CDR3 is TGTGCCAGCAGCACCCCCGGGACAGGGTGGAGAGAGCAGTACTTC. It translates to CASSTPGTGWREQYF.

This clonotype was recorded at least ten times. J is TRBJ2-5 and V is TRBV6-1, with 13 bases aligning to TRBD2. The CDR3 totals 19 residues. Germline V CDR1 and CDR2: MNHNS, SASEGT. The V and J ends lost 8 bases and 2 bases, in that order; junction bases with no gene match: 17. The CDR3 is CASGLGPGLAGVEQETQYF. CDR3 DNA: TGTGCCAGCGGCCTAGGACCCGGACTAGCGGGAGTTGAGCAAGAGACCCAGTACTTC.

The genes are TRBV12-3 or TRBV12-4 and TRBJ2-4, with a weak D call TRBD1 (6 bases). CDR3 size: 15 residues. The V and J ends lost 6 bases and 0 bases respectively, with 12 bases between them. The CDR3 nucleotides are TGTGCCAGCAGCCCAGGGGTGGGAGCCAAAAACATTCAGTACTTC. This gives the protein CASSPGVGAKNIQYF.